The clone carrying this TCR beta chain was detected only once. This entry is derived from a study of blood T cell repertoires in COVID-19. Background on the study: Sources were T cells, B-cell-depleted T cells, or PBMCs; the material itself was cDNA or gDNA.

Sequencing was performed with immunoSEQ multiplex PCR; in TCRdb, only in-frame clones are kept and a portion is missing. Here the sample spans approximately 210,000 clones, about 84% being singletons. Participants spanned ages about 18 to 89 years and resided in around 25 US areas. This sequence originates from a man aged 25-40 years with acute COVID-19. Sequences were obtained from PBMCs or T cells enriched from blood (not recorded which).

In DNA, the CDR3 is TGTGCCAGCAGCTTTCCGGGACAGGGTCAAGATACGCAGTATTTT. This gives the protein CASSFPGQGQDTQYF. This chain links TRBV5-4 with TRBJ2-3, with 9 bases identical to TRBD1. CDR1 and CDR2 (germline): SGHNT, YYREEE (reference sequence). Trimming at V came to 2 bases and at J to 5 bases, leaving 6 bases not matched to a gene. The CDR3 contains 15 residues.